This TCR beta chain was sequenced in a study of somatic mutations in cytotoxic T cells in rheumatoid arthritis (dated by TCRdb to 2016 to 2017). Broadly, across the study: Some V beta antibody-stained T-cell populations were flow-sorted on a FACSAria II or Sony SH800 at nearly 100% purity, and sorted V beta1+ cells also underwent TCRB sequencing. A total of some 62 rheumatoid arthritis patients and about 20 healthy controls underwent TCRB deep sequencing. Whether expanded CD8+ T-cell clones in untreated, newly diagnosed rheumatoid arthritis carry somatic mutations was the study question, and clonality was characterized with TCRB deep sequencing. Patients and controls did not essentially differ in median age, which was nearly identical between the groups.

Overall study outcomes, separate from this receptor: The largest CD8+ clone made up more than 20% of CD8+ cells in about an eighth of the roughly 60 patients, and blood and synovial fluid shared several identical CD8+ TCRB sequences. Healthy controls showed no age-related increase in CD8+ clonality, whereas patients did (Spearman r of about 0.5). Rheumatoid arthritis patients and age-matched healthy controls did not significantly differ in CD8+ T-cell clonality. The antigen targets of the expanded CD8+ clones were unknown, and absence from virus-specific databases did not rule out viral specificity. No adjustment for multiple comparisons was made for the slight TRBV07 underrepresentation in patients.

A remark on this clone: Its antigen remains unidentified. Per-base quality was not reported, and no clone a single base away is much larger than it.

Flow cytometry confirmed the purity of CD4+ and CD8+ cells that had been isolated by positive magnetic bead selection on an AutoMACS. For a couple of rheumatoid arthritis patients, synovial fluid samples were available alongside paired peripheral blood. DNA was extracted from CD4-enriched, CD8-enriched or PBMC samples with Nucleospin Tissue or Tissue XS kits and quantified with a Qubit 2.0 fluorometer. Sequencing of TCRB CDR3 was done on genomic DNA with the immunoSEQ assay. The authors' analysis ran thus. When patient CD8+ clones exceeding 1% were checked against published virus-specific TCRB sequences, only a few matched. Only productive TCRB rearrangements were included in the analyses. A clone was defined by a unique TCRB CDR3 sequence, and clonality was computed as a productive clonality index based on Shannon entropy. Repertoire overlap for a pair of samples was computed from each clone's template counts relative to total templates per sample. V-gene usage from TCRB sequencing and V-gene usage measured by flow cytometry were correlated (Spearman r of 0.6 to 0.7). This is the immuneACCESS table as TCRdb keeps it, with only in-frame sequences that have V and J called. A part of the clones is gone; compared with another copy, unresolved V genes explain less than half, and the rest is unexplained. Clone size and the V and J calls come from that table; the DNA yielded D and trimming. In this sample the table shows 2,500 to 3,500 clones, approximately 61% of which occur a single time. The ten largest clonotypes hold around 13% of the sample.

From V the trimming removes 5 bases and from J it removes 5 bases, while the gene matches leave 9 bases of the junction unaccounted for. The germline V gene (reference sequence) yields SEHNR for CDR1 and FQNEAQ for CDR2. The CDR3 contains 16 residues, cysteine and phenylalanine counted. Kept here is only the CDR3 DNA, which spans 48 bases and is read in frame from base 1. The specimen was CD8+ T cells sorted from synovial fluid. Recombination connected TRBV7-9 to TRBJ2-3; 11 junctional bases match TRBD2. This TCR was recovered from a woman aged 18-30 years with rheumatoid arthritis. In nucleotide form, the sequence is TGTGCCAGCAGCCCTCCAGGGGGACTAGCGGAAGATACGCAGTATTTT. Its amino acids are CASSPPGGLAEDTQYF.